Each of the 24 T cell receptor beta chains below was sequenced from the same sample in a study of beta chain features in type 1 diabetes. Expressed TCRB transcripts got sequenced, as all isolated RNA was reverse transcribed. This table comes from immunoSEQ multiplex PCR, and its TCRdb copy is limited to in-frame clones, with some not included. This table has almost 250,000 clones, 12% to 15% appearing once. Sequenced input: naive CD4+ T cells from blood. All receptors derive from a woman between 40 and 55 years old in good health.

The chain joins TRBV4-1 to TRBJ1-2; perhaps TRBD1 as D (6 bases). The V gene's germline CDR1 is MGHRA and CDR2 YSYEKL. V shed 4 bases and J shed 2 bases, with 11 bases lying between them. The CDR3 is 14 amino acids. CDR3 sequence: CASSPTGLNYGYTF. In DNA, the CDR3 is TGCGCCAGCAGCCCGACAGGCCTCAACTATGGCTACACCTTC.

This clone was found a few times. The J gene is TRBJ1-6, the V gene TRBV6-5; D perhaps matches TRBD1 (5 bases). Per the germline V gene, CDR1 is MNHEY and CDR2 is SVGAGI. The V end lost 2 bases, the J end lost 7 bases, and 9 bases lay between the germline ends. CDR3 size: 14 residues. The CDR3: CASSYPTANSPLHF. The CDR3 bases are TGTGCCAGCAGTTACCCGACAGCAAATTCACCCCTCCACTTT.

In its sample, this clone was seen a few times. The chain couples TRBV29-1 to TRBJ1-5, with 8 bases fitting TRBD1. V lost 4 bases to trimming and J lost 4 bases; unmatched junction nucleotides: 3. The CDR3 contains 13 residues. Germline V gene data show CDR1 as SQVTM and CDR2 as ANQGSEA. The CDR3 region has the DNA TGCAGCGTTGCGGGACAGGTAAATCAGCCCCAGCATTTT. Amino acids: CSVAGQVNQPQHF.

The V call is TRBV5-8, the J call TRBJ2-3; possibly TRBD2 for D (6 bases). The CDR3 length is 14 residues. CDR1 is SGHTS, CDR2 YDEGEE, per germline. V was shortened by 1 base and J by 5 bases, with 11 bases between the two germline ends. The CDR3 region is CASSLSWGEDTQYF. CDR3 in DNA: TGTGCCAGCAGCTTGAGTTGGGGGGAAGATACGCAGTATTTT.

The chain is built from TRBV10-3 and TRBJ1-2; D might be TRBD1 (6 bases). Per germline, CDR1 ENHRY and CDR2 SYGVKD. The length of the CDR3 is 14 residues. The V end lost 6 bases, the J end lost 1 base, and 12 bases lay between the germline ends. For the CDR3, the DNA is TGTGCCATCAGACTGGACAGTCGTAACTATGGCTACACCTTC. It specifies CAIRLDSRNYGYTF.

This clone was observed at least ten times. The chain combines TRBV4-3 with TRBJ1-6, with D unresolved. The CDR3 contains 13 residues. V lost 1 base and J 9 bases, leaving 7 bases between the germline ends. The germline CDR1 and CDR2 sequences are LGHNA and YSLEER. CDR3 loop: CASSQGEVSPLHF. Here the CDR3 DNA reads TGCGCCAGCAGCCAAGGAGAAGTTTCACCCCTCCACTTT.

This clone showed up just a few times. The chain links TRBV2 to TRBJ1-5, with 8 positions matching TRBD1. The CDR3 loop spans 15 amino acids. CDR1 SNHLY and CDR2 FYNNEI come from the germline V gene. V trimming: 6 bases; J trimming: 1 base; junction bases outside the gene matches: 5. The CDR3 sequence is CASRGRTGSNQPQHF. CDR3 nucleotide sequence: TGTGCCAGCAGAGGACGGACAGGGAGCAATCAGCCCCAGCATTTT.

The chain employs TRBV18 and TRBJ2-5; weak D call: TRBD2 (6 bases). The V end lost 3 bases, the J end lost 5 bases, and 16 bases lay between the germline ends. In germline, CDR1 is KGHSH, CDR2 LQKENI. The CDR3 is 15 amino acids. CDR3 sequence (DNA): TGTGCCAGCTCACCTAACCGGGACTTCCAGGAGACCCAGTACTTC. It translates to CASSPNRDFQETQYF. The full variable domain, rest sourced from reference TRBV18 and TRBJ2-5, is NAGVMQNPRHLVRRRGQEARLRCSPMKGHSHVYWYRQLPEEGLKFMVYLQKENIIDESGMPKERFSAEFPKEGPSILRIQQVVRGDSAAYFCASSPNRDFQETQYFGPGTRLLVL.

This clone was counted between two and nine times. This chain joins TRBV18 and TRBJ2-5; TRBD1 agrees at 8 bases. Judging by the DNA end, TRBJ2-7 fits better; the J call may be wrong. This CDR3 spans 17 amino acids. Germline CDR1 KGHSH, CDR2 LQKENI. The CDR3 bases are TGTGCCAGCTCACCTGTAACAACGACAGGGGTAGTCAACGAGCAGTACTTC. This encodes CASSPVTTTGVVNEQYF.

This clone was recorded a few times. CDR3 sequence (DNA): TGTGCCAGCAGCTTAGTACCGACTAGCGGGGGAAGGGAGCAGTACTTC. This encodes CASSLVPTSGGREQYF. The chain employs TRBV7-2 and TRBJ2-7; 12 bases map to TRBD2. This CDR3 contains 16 residues. Germline V gene data show CDR1 as SGHTA and CDR2 as FQGNSA. The trim removed 1 base at V and 7 bases at J, leaving 8 bases unmatched.

The chain recombines TRBV25-1 with TRBJ1-4; possible D gene TRBD1, 6 bases. V was clipped by 8 bases and J by 7 bases, with 14 bases between them. From germline, CDR1 is MGHDK and CDR2 SYGVNS. This CDR3 spans 13 amino acids. The CDR3 DNA follows: TGTGCCAGCGGGGGGGCTTTTAGTGAAAAACTGTTTTTT. Protein: CASGGAFSEKLFF.

This sequence joins TRBV5-6 and TRBJ2-5; possibly TRBD2 for D (6 bases). The CDR3 runs to 12 residues. Per germline, CDR1 SGHDT and CDR2 YYEEEE. The ends were cut back, 4 bases at V and 10 bases at J, with 14 bases in the middle. The CDR3 DNA reads as TGTGCCAGCAGCGGAATGGGGGGTAGCCAGTACTTC. As protein: CASSGMGGSQYF. Based on the CDR3 plus reference TRBV5-6 and TRBJ2-5, the full variable domain is DAGVTQSPTHLIKTRGQQVTLRCSPKSGHDTVSWYQQALGQGPQFIFQYYEEEERQRGNFPDRFSGHQFPNYSSELNVNALLLGDSALYLCASSGMGGSQYFGPGTRLLVL.

For this clone: The same CDR3 also results from other DNA sequences found in this sample. The V and J genes are TRBV7-8 and TRBJ1-1; 9 bases agree with TRBD1. Germline CDR1 SGHVS, CDR2 FQNEAQ. The CDR3 length is 15 residues. Trimming took 5 bases from V and 1 from J; bases not matched to a gene: 5. The CDR3 spells CASSPDRGQNTEAFF. In DNA form, the CDR3 reads TGTGCCAGCAGCCCGGACAGGGGACAGAACACTGAAGCTTTCTTT.

This clone occurred a few times. The rearrangement joins TRBV7-4 to TRBJ1-4, with 7 bases that match TRBD1. From germline, CDR1 is SGHVT and CDR2 SQSDAQ. V lost 7 bases and J lost 7; bases outside the gene matches: 3. There are 12 residues in the CDR3. CDR3 loop: CASTEGAEKLFF. The CDR3 DNA follows: TGTGCCAGCACCGAGGGGGCTGAAAAACTGTTTTTT.

The chain couples TRBV6-5 to TRBJ1-2; D uncertain. V dropped 6 bases and J dropped 0 bases, with 11 bases sitting between them. This CDR3 is 14 amino acids long. In germline, CDR1 is MNHEY, CDR2 SVGAGI. The CDR3 region has the DNA TGTGCCAGCAGCCGCGGGCAGTCTAACTATGGCTACACCTTC. Encoded protein: CASSRGQSNYGYTF.

The V and J genes are TRBV6-5 and TRBJ1-6; maybe TRBD1 (6 bases). The CDR3 is made up of 15 amino acids. V was pared by 0 bases and J by 7 bases, with 10 bases between. CDR1 MNHEY and CDR2 SVGAGI come from the germline V gene. CDR3 region: CASSYSGGPNSPLHF. CDR3 DNA sequence: TGTGCCAGCAGTTACTCGGGGGGGCCCAATTCACCCCTCCACTTT.

The table lists this clone with a few counts. The chain joins TRBV7-9 to TRBJ2-7; D is perhaps TRBD2 (6 bases). Between the trimmed V and J ends, which lost 8 bases and 1 base, there was a span of 12 bases. Per germline, CDR1 SEHNR and CDR2 FQNEAQ (reference sequence). The CDR3 length is 13 residues. As DNA, the CDR3 is TGTGCCAGCGGGGACTGGGAATCCTACGAGCAGTACTTC. It translates to CASGDWESYEQYF.

This clone was detected many times. This chain connects TRBV4-1 to TRBJ2-7; no definite D call. V dropped 0 bases and J dropped 2 bases, with 11 bases sitting between them. The CDR3 covers 15 residues. Germline loops: CDR1 MGHRA, CDR2 YSYEKL. The CDR3 sequence: CASSQEPGPTYEQYF. The CDR3 nucleotides read TGCGCCAGCAGCCAAGAACCGGGTCCAACCTACGAGCAGTACTTC.

This clone showed up just a few times. This CDR3 reads CASSSGQGAGEKLFF. As DNA, the CDR3 is TGTGCCAGCAGCTCCGGACAGGGGGCGGGTGAAAAACTGTTTTTT. The chain employs TRBV7-9 and TRBJ1-4, with 11 positions matching TRBD1. The ends lost 4 bases at V and 7 bases at J; junction bases unmatched: 5. The CDR3 length is 15 residues. Looked up from germline, CDR1 is SEHNR and CDR2 is FQNEAQ (reference sequence).

The chain couples TRBV5-1 to TRBJ1-2, with a tentative D call TRBD1 (6 bases). The CDR3 is made up of 15 amino acids. The V gene's germline CDR1 is SGHRS and CDR2 YFSETQ. The V and J ends lost 0 bases and 10 bases respectively, with 19 bases between them. CDR3 in DNA: TGCGCCAGCAGCTTGGCCGGCAGGGGCCGGGATGTCTACACCTTC. Translation: CASSLAGRGRDVYTF.

The V gene is TRBV10-1, the J gene TRBJ1-2, with 11 bases lining up with TRBD1. The junction had 3 bases not matched to a gene; V was cut back by 4 bases and J by 2 bases. The CDR3 totals 15 residues. Germline V lookup: CDR1 WNHNN, CDR2 SYGVQD (reference sequence). Here the CDR3 reads CASSAGTGGNYGYTF. CDR3 DNA sequence: TGCGCCAGCAGTGCCGGGACAGGGGGAAACTATGGCTACACCTTC.

This clone was detected only a few times. The chain carries TRBV7-9 and TRBJ2-5; a possible D gene is TRBD2 (6 bases). This CDR3 is built from 12 residues. Trimming took off 5 bases at V and 6 bases at J, with 10 bases between the two ends. The germline CDR1 and CDR2 sequences are SEHNR and FQNEAQ (reference sequence). The CDR3 region is CASSVGGKTQYF. As DNA, the CDR3 is TGTGCCAGCAGCGTCGGGGGTAAGACCCAGTACTTC.

The rearrangement uses TRBV5-1 and TRBJ2-1; the match to TRBD2 covers 10 bases. Germline V gene data show CDR1 as SGHRS and CDR2 as YFSETQ. This CDR3 spans 17 amino acids. Trimming removed 2 bases from V and 6 bases from J; junction bases left unmatched: 11. CDR3 in DNA: TGCGCCAGCAGCTTCCCGTTAGCGGGGGGTCTTAGCAATGAGCAGTTCTTC. Translated: CASSFPLAGGLSNEQFF.

This clone was counted a few times. This rearrangement joins TRBV7-8 to TRBJ1-1, with D maybe TRBD1 (5 bases). This CDR3 is built from 13 residues. V was shortened by 5 bases and J by 3 bases, with 10 bases between the two germline ends. Germline assignment: CDR1 SGHVS and CDR2 FQNEAQ. The CDR3 DNA sequence: TGTGCCAGCAGCACCAGGGATTACACTGAAGCTTTCTTT. Protein product: CASSTRDYTEAFF.